These T cell receptor beta chains were read from a single sample in a study of cytomegalovirus exposure and HLA in healthy donors. Only in-frame clones appear in the TCRdb table, and some are missing; sequencing was by immunoSEQ multiplex PCR. The sample carries approximately 110,000 clones, roughly four fifths recorded once. Sequenced sample: PBMCs. All receptors derive from a woman aged 45-65 years in good health and CMV-seropositive. The CDR3 runs from the conserved cysteine through the conserved F or W. D genes are given only for firm matches. Size is stated for part of the rows, as once, few or many counts, or as a class when the clone is expanded.

v_call: TRBV7-9; clone_size: .; j_call: TRBJ1-1; d_call: .; cdr3_nt: TGTGCCAGCAGCTTAGCGCGGGCGGCGAACACTGAAGCTTTCTTT; cdr3_aa: CASSLARAANTEAFF
v_call: TRBV11-2; clone_size: .; j_call: TRBJ2-5; d_call: TRBD2; cdr3_nt: TGTGCCAGCAGCTTAGAGGGACTAAGAGGGACCCAGTACTTC; cdr3_aa: CASSLEGLRGTQYF
v_call: TRBV7-2; clone_size: .; j_call: TRBJ2-3; d_call: .; cdr3_nt: TGTGCCAGCAGCCAACTACGAGATACGCAGTATTTT; cdr3_aa: CASSQLRDTQYF
v_call: TRBV27; clone_size: .; j_call: TRBJ2-2; d_call: .; cdr3_nt: TGTGCCAGCACAAACAGGGCAGGAGGCACCGGGGAGCTGTTTTTT; cdr3_aa: CASTNRAGGTGELFF
v_call: TRBV27; clone_size: .; j_call: TRBJ1-1; d_call: .; cdr3_nt: TGTGCCAGCAGTTTAGGGGCAGGGATGAACACTGAAGCTTTCTTT; cdr3_aa: CASSLGAGMNTEAFF
v_call: TRBV4-2; clone_size: .; j_call: TRBJ2-7; d_call: .; cdr3_nt: TGTGCCAGCAGCGGCTCTGTGGGGACTGAGCAGTACTTC; cdr3_aa: CASSGSVGTEQYF
v_call: TRBV5-1; clone_size: .; j_call: TRBJ2-2; d_call: TRBD1; cdr3_nt: TGCGCCAGTTCCCCGTCGGCAGGGGGCACCGGGGAGCTGTTTTTT; cdr3_aa: CASSPSAGGTGELFF
v_call: TRBV19; clone_size: .; j_call: TRBJ2-7; d_call: TRBD2; cdr3_nt: TGTGCCAGTAGCCCGGGGGGCTACGAGCAGTACTTC; cdr3_aa: CASSPGGYEQYF
v_call: TRBV5-1; clone_size: few; j_call: TRBJ2-7; d_call: .; cdr3_nt: TGCGCCAGCAGCCTGGACCCCGGGGATATTTACGAGCAGTACTTC; cdr3_aa: CASSLDPGDIYEQYF
v_call: TRBV6-1; clone_size: .; j_call: TRBJ2-7; d_call: TRBD1; cdr3_nt: TGTGCCAGCAGTGTTAACAGGGGCTACGAGCAGTACTTC; cdr3_aa: CASSVNRGYEQYF
v_call: TRBV13; clone_size: once; j_call: TRBJ1-3; d_call: TRBD1; cdr3_nt: TGTGCCAGCACCCTCCCGGACAGGGTTTTGTCTGGAAACACCATATATTTT; cdr3_aa: CASTLPDRVLSGNTIYF
v_call: TRBV5-4; clone_size: .; j_call: TRBJ1-6; d_call: .; cdr3_nt: TGTGCCAGCAGCTCCCAGGGGTCAGGTTCCTATAATTCACCCCTCCACTTT; cdr3_aa: CASSSQGSGSYNSPLHF
v_call: TRBV25-1; clone_size: .; j_call: TRBJ2-7; d_call: TRBD1; cdr3_nt: TGTGCCAGCTCGCCGGCCCAGGGGGTCTACGAGCAGTACTTC; cdr3_aa: CASSPAQGVYEQYF
v_call: TRBV29-1; clone_size: .; j_call: TRBJ2-2; d_call: .; cdr3_nt: TGCAGCGTTGAAGATCGGGTGGGGCCCGGGGAGCTGTTTTTT; cdr3_aa: CSVEDRVGPGELFF
v_call: TRBV29-1; clone_size: once; j_call: TRBJ1-2; d_call: .; cdr3_nt: TGCAGCGTTGTACATAAGGTGTCGGGGGATGGCTACACCTTC; cdr3_aa: CSVVHKVSGDGYTF
v_call: TRBV10-3; clone_size: .; j_call: TRBJ1-3; d_call: .; cdr3_nt: TGTGCCATCAGTGATACCACGGGCTCTGGAAACACCATATATTTT; cdr3_aa: CAISDTTGSGNTIYF
v_call: TRBV7-9; clone_size: .; j_call: TRBJ2-1; d_call: TRBD2; cdr3_nt: TGTGCCAGCAGCCCACCGGGACTAGCGGGGTACAATGAGCAGTTCTTC; cdr3_aa: CASSPPGLAGYNEQFF
v_call: TRBV6-5; clone_size: .; j_call: TRBJ1-5; d_call: TRBD1; cdr3_nt: TGTGCCAGCAGCCAGACAGGGGAGTATCAGCCCCAGCATTTT; cdr3_aa: CASSQTGEYQPQHF
v_call: TRBV28; clone_size: .; j_call: TRBJ2-5; d_call: TRBD2; cdr3_nt: TGTGCCAGCAGTTTAAGCGGGGGGGCGGAGACCCAGTACTTC; cdr3_aa: CASSLSGGAETQYF
v_call: TRBV5-1; clone_size: .; j_call: TRBJ2-5; d_call: .; cdr3_nt: TGCGCCAGCAGCTTGTCGGGGGGCACTCAAGAGACCCAGTACTTC; cdr3_aa: CASSLSGGTQETQYF
v_call: TRBV9; clone_size: once; j_call: TRBJ1-2; d_call: .; cdr3_nt: TGTGCCAGCAGCGTAGACGGCCGGGACAATCTGGGCTACACCTTC; cdr3_aa: CASSVDGRDNLGYTF
v_call: TRBV12-5; clone_size: .; j_call: TRBJ1-5; d_call: .; cdr3_nt: TGTGCTAGTGGTTTGGGACTGAGCAATCAGCCCCAGCATTTT; cdr3_aa: CASGLGLSNQPQHF
v_call: TRBV5-1; clone_size: .; j_call: TRBJ2-3; d_call: .; cdr3_nt: TGCGCCAGCAGCTCTGGGACTCTTGGAGATACGCAGTATTTT; cdr3_aa: CASSSGTLGDTQYF
v_call: TRBV27; clone_size: once; j_call: TRBJ2-3; d_call: TRBD1; cdr3_nt: TGTGCCAGCAGCCACACCCAGGGGGCGTTCACAGATACGCAGTATTTT; cdr3_aa: CASSHTQGAFTDTQYF
v_call: TRBV10-3; clone_size: .; j_call: TRBJ2-5; d_call: .; cdr3_nt: TGTGCCACCCAGCTAGCGTTCCAAGAGACCCAGTACTTC; cdr3_aa: CATQLAFQETQYF
v_call: TRBV10-1; clone_size: once; j_call: TRBJ2-1; d_call: TRBD2; cdr3_nt: TGCGCCAGCAGTCCGGGACTAGGGGGACGGGGTGAGCAGTTCTTC; cdr3_aa: CASSPGLGGRGEQFF
v_call: TRBV9; clone_size: .; j_call: TRBJ2-1; d_call: TRBD2; cdr3_nt: TGTGCCAGCAGCACCGGGGGTAGCGGGCCTTCCTACAATGAGCAGTTCTTC; cdr3_aa: CASSTGGSGPSYNEQFF
v_call: TRBV7-6; clone_size: .; j_call: TRBJ2-7; d_call: TRBD2; cdr3_nt: TGTGCCAGCAGCTTGCAGCGGACTAGCGGGGGAGGGACATACTACGAGCAGTACTTC; cdr3_aa: CASSLQRTSGGGTYYEQYF
v_call: TRBV2; clone_size: .; j_call: TRBJ2-7; d_call: .; cdr3_nt: TGTGCCAGCAGTCGGGACAAAACCTACGAGCAGTACTTC; cdr3_aa: CASSRDKTYEQYF
v_call: TRBV6-1; clone_size: .; j_call: TRBJ1-2; d_call: .; cdr3_nt: TGTGCCAGCAGTGATAGGACAGAGGCCTATGGCTACACCTTC; cdr3_aa: CASSDRTEAYGYTF
v_call: TRBV2; clone_size: .; j_call: TRBJ1-2; d_call: TRBD1; cdr3_nt: TGTGCCCTGGACAGGGACTATGGCTACACCTTC; cdr3_aa: CALDRDYGYTF
v_call: TRBV20-1; clone_size: .; j_call: TRBJ1-2; d_call: .; cdr3_nt: TGCAGTGCTCCGAACTATGGCTACACCTTC; cdr3_aa: CSAPNYGYTF
v_call: TRBV11-2; clone_size: .; j_call: TRBJ2-7; d_call: TRBD2; cdr3_nt: TGTGCCAGCAGTTTCGGGGGGGCCCCCTCCTACGAGCAGTACTTC; cdr3_aa: CASSFGGAPSYEQYF
v_call: TRBV19; clone_size: few; j_call: TRBJ1-4; d_call: TRBD1; cdr3_nt: TGTGCCAGTAGTACTTGGCTACAGGGGGGAGTCGACGAAAAACTGTTTTTT; cdr3_aa: CASSTWLQGGVDEKLFF
v_call: TRBV7-2; clone_size: .; j_call: TRBJ2-3; d_call: .; cdr3_nt: TGTGCCAGCAGCTTAGGATCGGCGGGGTTCACAGATACGCAGTATTTT; cdr3_aa: CASSLGSAGFTDTQYF
v_call: TRBV28; clone_size: few; j_call: TRBJ1-6; d_call: .; cdr3_nt: TGTGCCAGCAGCTCCACAGGGCGAAATTCACCCCTCCACTTT; cdr3_aa: CASSSTGRNSPLHF
v_call: TRBV7-3; clone_size: once; j_call: TRBJ2-5; d_call: .; cdr3_nt: TGTGCCAGCAGCTTAAATCCCTCTCGACCGGGACAAGAAGAGACCCAGTACTTC; cdr3_aa: CASSLNPSRPGQEETQYF
v_call: TRBV10-3; clone_size: .; j_call: TRBJ2-1; d_call: TRBD2; cdr3_nt: TGTGCCATCAGTGTCGGGGGGGGATACAATGAGCAGTTCTTC; cdr3_aa: CAISVGGGYNEQFF
v_call: TRBV6-5; clone_size: .; j_call: TRBJ1-2; d_call: .; cdr3_nt: TGTGCCAGCAGTTACAGGGCTTGGACACCTCAGGATGGCTACACCTTC; cdr3_aa: CASSYRAWTPQDGYTF
v_call: TRBV19; clone_size: .; j_call: TRBJ1-5; d_call: .; cdr3_nt: TGTGCCAGTAGTATAAGCACAGGACAATATAGCAATCAGCCCCAGCATTTT; cdr3_aa: CASSISTGQYSNQPQHF
v_call: TRBV29-1; clone_size: .; j_call: TRBJ2-7; d_call: .; cdr3_nt: TGCAGCGTTGGAGGTCAGGGCGGCGAGCAGTACTTC; cdr3_aa: CSVGGQGGEQYF
v_call: TRBV5-1; clone_size: .; j_call: TRBJ1-2; d_call: TRBD1; cdr3_nt: TGCGCCAGCATCGGACAGGCGTGGGGAAACTATGGCTACACCTTC; cdr3_aa: CASIGQAWGNYGYTF
v_call: TRBV18; clone_size: .; j_call: TRBJ2-2; d_call: .; cdr3_nt: TGTGCCAGCTCACCGGGGGGATCCACCGGGGAGCTGTTTTTT; cdr3_aa: CASSPGGSTGELFF
v_call: TRBV7-9; clone_size: .; j_call: TRBJ1-6; d_call: .; cdr3_nt: TGTGCCAGCAGCTTTGTGGGCGCGAATTCACCCCTCCACTTT; cdr3_aa: CASSFVGANSPLHF
v_call: TRBV5-1; clone_size: .; j_call: TRBJ2-1; d_call: TRBD2; cdr3_nt: TGCGCCAGCAGCTTACGGTCCACGGCTAGCGGGGGGGCCGTTGAGCAGTTCTTC; cdr3_aa: CASSLRSTASGGAVEQFF
v_call: TRBV2; clone_size: .; j_call: TRBJ1-1; d_call: TRBD1; cdr3_nt: TGTGCCAGCAGGGACGACAGGGGGAGGACTGAAGCTTTCTTT; cdr3_aa: CASRDDRGRTEAFF
v_call: TRBV19; clone_size: .; j_call: TRBJ1-2; d_call: .; cdr3_nt: TGTGCCAGTAGTATGGGGGCCAGGCGCCGCCCGATTTATGGCTACACCTTC; cdr3_aa: CASSMGARRRPIYGYTF
v_call: TRBV7-9; clone_size: few; j_call: TRBJ2-7; d_call: .; cdr3_nt: TGTGCCACTATGGGGATAAGGGACTCCTACGAGCAGTACTTC; cdr3_aa: CATMGIRDSYEQYF
v_call: TRBV7-8; clone_size: .; j_call: TRBJ1-1; d_call: TRBD1; cdr3_nt: TGTGCCAGCAGCTTGGACAGACAGGGGAGTTCTTTCTTT; cdr3_aa: CASSLDRQGSSFF
v_call: TRBV18; clone_size: few; j_call: TRBJ1-3; d_call: TRBD1; cdr3_nt: TGTGCCAGCTCACTACAAACAGGGGTCACTGGAAACACCATATATTTT; cdr3_aa: CASSLQTGVTGNTIYF